Each of the 24 T cell receptor beta chains below was sequenced from the same sample in a study of CD8 T cells in Susac syndrome. Roughly 0.45 to 1 ug RNA was reverse transcribed with random hexamers. TCRdb reprocessed the immunoSEQ multiplex PCR reads with MiXCR, giving one entry per CDR3 protein. The sample holds about 210,000 distinct CDR3 sequences, around 95% seen once. Sequencing was done on a sample of CD4+ T cells from PBMCs. The receptor source for this set is a human donor with multiple sclerosis.

The V gene is TRBV9, the J gene TRBJ1-2; TRBD1 matches 11 bases. CDR1 is SGDLS, CDR2 YYNGEE, per germline. V trimming: 6 bases; J trimming: 3 bases; junction bases outside the gene matches: 10. The CDR3 runs to 16 residues. The chain's CDR3 is CASTPIGTGGDYGYTF. The CDR3 DNA reads as TGTGCCAGCACCCCAATCGGGACAGGGGGAGACTATGGCTACACCTTC.

The V call is TRBV6-6, the J call TRBJ2-4, with D perhaps matching TRBD1 (6 bases). The germline CDR1 and CDR2 sequences are MNHNY and SVGAGI (reference sequence). This CDR3 spans 16 amino acids. V lost 2 bases to trimming and J lost 1 base, with 12 bases between them. DNA for the CDR3: TGTGCCAGCAGTTACCCCGAAGGACAGGCCAAAAACATTCAGTACTTC. Residues: CASSYPEGQAKNIQYF.

This chain connects TRBV24-1 to TRBJ2-1; 11 nucleotides agree with TRBD1. V shed 2 bases, J shed 7 bases, and the junction held 6 bases outside the gene matches. CDR1 and CDR2 (germline): KGHDR, SFDVKD. This CDR3 contains 16 residues. CDR3 nucleotide sequence: TGTGCCACCAGTGATTCGCGGGACAGGGGGAAGAATGAGCAGTTCTTC. It encodes CATSDSRDRGKNEQFF.

V is TRBV2 and J is TRBJ2-7; perhaps TRBD1 as D (6 bases). Trimming stripped 11 bases from V and 5 bases from J, with 16 bases between. The CDR3 covers 12 residues. The germline CDR1 and CDR2 sequences are SNHLY and FYNNEI. The CDR3 loop reads CASRGGRNEQYF. CDR3 DNA sequence: TGTGCCTCCAGGGGTGGTCGGAACGAGCAGTACTTC.

The gene calls are TRBV30 and TRBJ2-1; 10 bases fit TRBD2. The CDR3 totals 14 residues. Germline trimming cut 5 bases from V and 8 bases from J; bases unmatched to any gene: 9. Looked up from germline, CDR1 is GTSNPN and CDR2 is SVGIG (reference sequence). CDR3 coding DNA: TGTGCCTGGGCGGGGGCTAGCGGGAGATATGAGCAGTTCTTC. Protein: CAWAGASGRYEQFF.

This chain joins TRBV6-1 and TRBJ1-6; no reliable D call. Germline V CDR1 and CDR2: MNHNS, SASEGT. The CDR3 has 17 amino acids. The V and J ends lost 2 bases and 8 bases respectively, with 19 bases between them. The CDR3 loop is CASSELANAVAYSPLHF. In DNA, the CDR3 is TGTGCCAGCAGTGAACTCGCCAACGCCGTCGCTTATTCACCCCTCCACTTT.

CDR3 region: CASSRQRDSPLHF. CDR3 bases: TGTGCCAGCAGCCGACAGAGAGATTCACCCCTCCACTTT. The chain couples TRBV3-1 to TRBJ1-6; D possibly corresponds to TRBD1 (5 bases). The V gene lost 4 bases and the J gene lost 8 bases, with 9 bases spanning the gap. CDR1 is LGHDT, CDR2 YNNKEL, per germline (reference sequence). This CDR3 has 13 residues. The whole variable domain, remainder taken from reference TRBV3-1 and TRBJ1-6, is DTAVSQTPKYLVTQMGNDKSIKCEQNLGHDTMYWYKQDSKKFLKIMFSYNNKELIINETVPNRFSPKSPDKAHLNLHINSLELGDSAVYFCASSRQRDSPLHFGNGTRLTVT.

The V and J genes are TRBV15 and TRBJ2-1, with a weak D call TRBD1 (5 bases). This CDR3 spans 15 amino acids. The V end lost 0 bases, the J end lost 7 bases, and 13 bases lay between the germline ends. The germline CDR1 and CDR2 sequences are LNHNV and YYDKDF (reference sequence). CDR3: CATSREVTGRNEQFF. CDR3 nucleotides: TGTGCCACCAGCAGAGAGGTCACAGGTCGGAATGAGCAGTTCTTC.

V and J are TRBV29-1 and TRBJ2-1; the match to TRBD2 covers 7 bases. V lost 7 bases to trimming and J lost 2 bases; unmatched junction nucleotides: 8. Germline V gene data show CDR1 as SQVTM and CDR2 as ANQGSEA. The length of the CDR3 is 14 residues. The CDR3 protein is CSAPTSRAYNEQFF. The CDR3 region has the DNA TGCAGCGCCCCGACTAGCCGTGCCTACAATGAGCAGTTCTTC.

V is TRBV7-9 and J is TRBJ2-4; D may be TRBD1 (6 bases). V was shortened by 4 bases and J by 0 bases, with 16 bases between the two germline ends. Per the germline V gene, CDR1 is SEHNR and CDR2 is FQNEAQ (reference sequence). The CDR3 runs 17 residues. CDR3 protein: CASSWFRGGAAKNIQYF. The CDR3 nucleotides are TGTGCCAGCAGCTGGTTCAGGGGCGGTGCAGCCAAAAACATTCAGTACTTC.

The chain is built from TRBV15 and TRBJ1-4; D remains ambiguous. The CDR3 is 14 amino acids. V was cut by 3 bases and J by 4 bases, with 9 bases left in between. Germline V gene lookup returns CDR1 LNHNV and CDR2 YYDKDF (reference sequence). The CDR3 sequence: CATSSARFNEKLFF. In nucleotides, the CDR3 is TGTGCCACCAGCAGTGCTCGGTTTAATGAAAAACTGTTTTTT.

In DNA, the CDR3 is TGTGCCAGCAGGGGCGGGGGTAGCGTCACGCCGGGCGAGCAGTACTTC. Its translation: CASRGGGSVTPGEQYF. This sequence joins TRBV12-3 or TRBV12-4 and TRBJ2-7; 7 bases map to TRBD2. V lost 6 bases, J lost 6 bases, and 17 bases stayed unmatched. This CDR3 has 16 residues.

The chain couples TRBV20-1 to TRBJ1-5; TRBD1 aligns across 11 bases. The CDR3 consists of 18 residues. The V gene end was trimmed by 1 base and the J gene end by 3 bases; junction bases not matched to a gene: 11. The V gene's germline CDR1 is DFQATT and CDR2 SNEGSKA (reference sequence). CDR3 coding DNA: TGCAGTGCTAGAGCCCTCGGGACAGGGGGATTGAACAATCAGCCCCAGCATTTT. It is translated as CSARALGTGGLNNQPQHF.

The chain recombines TRBV20-1 with TRBJ2-1, with D unresolved. CDR3 length equals 12 residues. V was clipped by 0 bases and J by 4 bases, with 4 bases between them. Germline CDR1 reads DFQATT; CDR2 reads SNEGSKA (reference sequence). CDR3 loop: CSAREGYNEQFF. CDR3 sequence (DNA): TGCAGTGCTAGAGAGGGATACAATGAGCAGTTCTTC.

V is TRBV7-9 and J is TRBJ2-7; the D call may be TRBD1 or TRBD2 (5 bases each). Trimming shortened V by 5 bases and J by 6 bases, and 20 bases separated the two germline ends. The CDR3 extends over 15 amino acids. Germline V gives CDR1 SEHNR, CDR2 FQNEAQ (reference sequence). The CDR3 nucleotides are TGTGCCAGCAGCCCAATACCGGGACCACGCGTCGAGCAGTACTTC. Its translation: CASSPIPGPRVEQYF.

The V call is TRBV3-1, the J call TRBJ2-1; D is tentatively TRBD1 or TRBD2 (6 bases each). This CDR3 comprises 12 residues. The V gene's germline CDR1 is LGHDT and CDR2 YNNKEL (reference sequence). The ends were cut back, 4 bases at V and 9 bases at J, with 10 bases in the middle. The CDR3 nucleotides read TGTGCCAGCAGCCCCGGGGGCTTTGAGCAGTTCTTC. Its protein is CASSPGGFEQFF.

The chain is built from TRBV3-1 and TRBJ2-5; 10 bases fit TRBD1. There are 19 residues in the CDR3. The V segment lost 1 base and the J segment 5 bases; nucleotides outside the gene matches: 16. CDR1 LGHDT and CDR2 YNNKEL come from the germline V gene (reference sequence). In DNA, the CDR3 is TGTGCCAGCAGCCAAGCCTGGGCGACAGGGGGCACCGAAGGGGAGACCCAGTACTTC. Translation gives CASSQAWATGGTEGETQYF.

This clonotype was recorded once. This chain links TRBV30 with TRBJ2-5, with D perhaps TRBD1 (5 bases). Looked up from germline, CDR1 is GTSNPN and CDR2 is SVGIG (reference sequence). The CDR3 runs 14 residues. Trimming took off 0 bases at V and 1 base at J, with 9 bases between the two ends. The CDR3 reads CAWSVRQGQETQYF. CDR3 in DNA: TGTGCCTGGAGTGTTAGGCAGGGCCAAGAGACCCAGTACTTC.

In DNA form, the CDR3 reads TGTGCCAGCAGTACCCGGACAGAAGGCTCCTACGAGCAGTACTTC. This gives the protein CASSTRTEGSYEQYF. V and J are TRBV27 and TRBJ2-7; the D gene is possibly TRBD1 (6 bases). CDR3 length: 15 amino acids. Looked up from germline, CDR1 is MNHEY and CDR2 is SMNVEV (reference sequence). V was pared by 5 bases and J by 0 bases, with 14 bases between.

This sequence joins TRBV20-1 and TRBJ2-5, with D perhaps being TRBD1 or TRBD2 (5 bases each). The CDR3 has 12 amino acids. Germline V gives CDR1 DFQATT, CDR2 SNEGSKA (reference sequence). Here the CDR3 reads CRAGSVVETQYF. The CDR3 DNA follows: TGCAGGGCAGGGAGTGTAGTGGAGACCCAGTACTTC.

The V call is TRBV27, the J call TRBJ1-5, with TRBD1 identical over 11 bases. This CDR3 has 16 amino acids. Germline CDR1 MNHEY, CDR2 SMNVEV (reference sequence). Unmatched junction bases numbered 5, after V lost 5 bases and J lost 2 bases. As DNA, the CDR3 is TGTGCCAGCAGTCCGTGGACAGGGGGCGGCAATCAGCCCCAGCATTTT. It codes for CASSPWTGGGNQPQHF.

The CDR3 DNA sequence: TGTGCCAGCAGCACCTTACAGGGCTACTATGGCTACACCTTC. Translating it yields CASSTLQGYYGYTF. The chain combines TRBV5-4 with TRBJ1-2, with a weak D call TRBD1 (6 bases). V was cut by 4 bases and J by 3 bases, with 13 bases left in between. This CDR3 has 14 amino acids. Germline V CDR1 and CDR2: SGHNT, YYREEE (reference sequence).

CDR3 nucleotide sequence: TGCAGTGCTAGTCCCGTTAGCAATCAGCCCCAGCATTTT. Protein sequence: CSASPVSNQPQHF. The chain uses TRBV20-1 and TRBJ1-5; no clear D gene. The CDR3 spans 13 residues. V was trimmed by 3 bases and J by 0 bases, leaving 6 bases between them. Germline CDR1 is DFQATT and CDR2 is SNEGSKA (reference sequence).

The J gene is TRBJ2-1, the V gene TRBV2; 9 positions agree with TRBD2. V was pared by 4 bases and J by 8 bases, with 12 bases of the junction left unmatched. The CDR3 runs to 16 residues. Germline CDR1 is SNHLY and CDR2 is FYNNEI. CDR3 loop: CASSGWDSGRLDEQFF. CDR3 bases: TGTGCCAGCAGTGGGTGGGATAGCGGGAGATTGGATGAGCAGTTCTTC.